This T cell receptor beta chain was profiled in a study of metastatic and nonmetastatic thyroid tumors (dated by TCRdb to 2019 to 2021). In the study overall: The researchers compared repertoires between peripheral blood samples and tumor or nodule tissue samples from patients with malignant or benign thyroid disease. Overall study results and their limits: In both blood and tumor samples, TCR beta diversity was reported to be significantly higher in malignant tumors than in benign nodules.

None of the patients had been given any treatment before thyroid surgery. The study retrospectively analysed patient clinical samples collected from about 2012 to 2018 using T-cell receptor beta sequencing. The library came from PCR. TCRdb names Illumina HiSeq 4000 as the instrument used. The TCR beta-chain CDR3 region of each patient was profiled by high-throughput sequencing. Under the source paper's analysis protocol: The researchers built a classifier to tell apart papillary thyroid cancer patients with distant metastasis, based on CDR3 differences among clinicopathological groups. The Shannon index was used to measure repertoire diversity, and the Morisita-Horn index was used to measure how similar tumor and blood repertoires were. TCRdb passed the public sequencing reads through fastp at Q25 and MiXCR, retaining productive beta sequences. It is TCRdb's table, rather than the study itself, that gives the V and J calls and clone size. For this sample there are fewer than 12,000 clones; 25% to 35% appear just once. The ten largest clones capture roughly a tenth of the sample.

The germline V gene encodes CDR1 GTSNPN and CDR2 SVGIG (reference sequence). From the cysteine through the phenylalanine, the CDR3 covers 12 amino acids. This entry keeps only the CDR3 DNA: 36 bases, framed from base 1. Between the V and J ends, shortened by 2 bases and 4 bases respectively, the junction contains 7 bases. As regards this clone: The specificity of this receptor is unknown. No clone much larger than this one lies a single base away; base qualities are absent.

Sequencing was carried out using tumor tissue. The receptor chain draws on TRBV30 and TRBJ2-3; the D gene is not confidently resolved. The source of this sequence is a male donor with papillary thyroid cancer or a benign thyroid nodule (not recorded which). Some clones in this sample may be carry-over from other donors' samples. The nucleotides read TGTGCCTGGAGTTTGGGCGCAGATACGCAGTATTTT. Translation gives CAWSLGADTQYF.